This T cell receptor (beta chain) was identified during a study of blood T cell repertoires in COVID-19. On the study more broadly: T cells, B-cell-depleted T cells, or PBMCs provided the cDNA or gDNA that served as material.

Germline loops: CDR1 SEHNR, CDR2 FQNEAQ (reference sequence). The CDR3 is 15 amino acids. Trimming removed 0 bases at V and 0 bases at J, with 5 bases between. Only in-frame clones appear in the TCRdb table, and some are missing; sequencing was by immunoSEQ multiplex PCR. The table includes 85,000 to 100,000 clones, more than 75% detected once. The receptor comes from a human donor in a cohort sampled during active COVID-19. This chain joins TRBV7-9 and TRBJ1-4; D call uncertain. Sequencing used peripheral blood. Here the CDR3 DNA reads TGTGCCAGCAGCTTAGCCGTTGCAACTAATGAAAAACTGTTTTTT. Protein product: CASSLAVATNEKLFF.